This entry describes one T cell receptor (beta chain). This entry comes from a study of T-cell reconstitution after alpha-beta-depleted transplantation in children. This CDR3 has 14 residues. Trimming left V 2 bases short and J 7 bases short, with 16 bases between. Germline CDR1 is SGHRS and CDR2 is YFSETQ. This sample's TCRbeta library carried unique molecular identifier barcodes. TCRdb re-called the PCR reads with MiXCR, one entry per CDR3 protein. The sample has about 270,000 distinct CDR3 sequences; approximately 9.8% are singletons. The starting material was PBMCs from the stem cell graft donor, obtained from the stem cell graft. This sequence was found in a human donor who donated a stem cell graft to a child with SCID. V and J are TRBV5-1 and TRBJ2-7, with D perhaps matching TRBD2 (5 bases). CDR3: CASSFGLVTGEQYF. The CDR3 nucleotides read TGCGCCAGCAGCTTCGGACTCGTGACGGGAGAGCAGTACTTC.